Below, 28 T cell receptor beta chains from the same sample are listed, as sequenced in a study of shared clonotypes between healthy human individuals. Produced via immunoSEQ multiplex PCR; TCRdb's table is partial and in-frame only. In the table there are millions of clones, more than 90% of which are singletons. Sequencing was carried out using naive CD4+ T cells sorted from blood. Specified subset: CD45RA+ positively selected. These receptors were obtained from a man aged 18 to 30 in good health.

This clone was picked up one time. V is TRBV15 and J is TRBJ1-5; no reliable D call. CDR1 and CDR2 (germline): LNHNV, YYDKDF (reference sequence). This CDR3 region has 16 residues. The V and J ends lost 2 bases and 0 bases respectively, with 11 bases between them. CDR3 in amino acids: CATSRRALNSNQPQHF. In nucleotides, the CDR3 is TGTGCCACCAGCAGACGCGCCCTTAATAGCAATCAGCCCCAGCATTTT.

The V gene is TRBV11-2, the J gene TRBJ1-1; D unresolved. The V end was cut by 5 bases, the J end by 5 bases, with 6 bases between. This CDR3 has 11 residues. Germline loops: CDR1 SGHAT, CDR2 FQNNGV. Written as DNA, the CDR3 is TGTGCCAGCAGCCGAGAGACTGAAGCTTTCTTT. Its protein is CASSRETEAFF.

The chain uses TRBV7-2 and TRBJ1-1; D is undetermined. This CDR3 contains 14 residues. Germline values: CDR1 SGHTA, CDR2 FQGNSA. Trimming cost V 2 bases and J 5 bases, with 12 bases left between them. This CDR3 reads CASSLRHDVTEAFF. In DNA form, the CDR3 reads TGTGCCAGCAGCTTAAGACACGACGTAACTGAAGCTTTCTTT. The full variable domain, with the rest looked up from reference TRBV7-2 and TRBJ1-1, is GAGVSQSPSNKVTEKGKDVELRCDPISGHTALYWYRQSLGQGLEFLIYFQGNSAPDKSGLPSDRFSAERTGGSVSTLTIQRTQQEDSAVYLCASSLRHDVTEAFFGQGTRLTVV.

The chain links TRBV11-3 to TRBJ2-2; a possible D gene is TRBD2 (5 bases). The CDR3 totals 15 residues. The germline CDR1 and CDR2 sequences are SGHNT and YENEEA. V lost 2 bases and J 6 bases, leaving 13 bases between the germline ends. The CDR3 DNA is TGTGCCAGCAGCTTAATGGCTAACGGGGCCGGGGAGCTGTTTTTT. Amino acid sequence: CASSLMANGAGELFF.

The rearrangement joins TRBV30 to TRBJ2-3, with D hard to call. CDR1 GTSNPN and CDR2 SVGIG come from the germline V gene (reference sequence). V was pared by 3 bases and J by 2 bases, with 9 bases between. The length of the CDR3 is 13 residues. The CDR3 DNA reads as TGTGCCTGGAGAGAGCCTAACACAGATACGCAGTATTTT. Residues: CAWREPNTDTQYF. Full variable domain (missing parts from reference TRBV30 and TRBJ2-3): SQTIHQWPATLVQPVGSPLSLECTVEGTSNPNLYWYRQAAGRGLQLLFYSVGIGQISSEVPQNLSASRPQDRQFILSSKKLLLSDSGFYLCAWREPNTDTQYFGPGTRLTVL.

The gene calls are TRBV19 and TRBJ2-5; D unclear. The V end was cut by 4 bases, the J end by 3 bases, with 9 bases between. Germline lookup yields CDR1 LNHDA and CDR2 SQIVND (reference sequence). This CDR3 is 13 amino acids long. In DNA form, the CDR3 reads TGTGCCAGTAGTACCATTACCAAAGAGACCCAGTACTTC. This codes for CASSTITKETQYF. The full variable domain, rest sourced from reference TRBV19 and TRBJ2-5, is DGGITQSPKYLFRKEGQNVTLSCEQNLNHDAMYWYRQDPGQGLRLIYYSQIVNDFQKGDIAEGYSVSREKKESFPLTVTSAQKNPTAFYLCASSTITKETQYFGPGTRLLVL.

Written as DNA, the CDR3 is TGTGCCAGCAGCTTAGATTCTCAGGGGTCGAGTACGCAGTATTTT. It is translated as CASSLDSQGSSTQYF. This chain links TRBV11-2 with TRBJ2-3; D possibly corresponds to TRBD1 (6 bases). Trimming cost V 0 bases and J 8 bases, with 15 bases left between them. Germline loops: CDR1 SGHAT, CDR2 FQNNGV. This CDR3 spans 15 amino acids.

This sequence joins TRBV5-1 and TRBJ2-3; 8 positions agree with TRBD2. Germline lookup yields CDR1 SGHRS and CDR2 YFSETQ. V lost 3 bases and J lost 5; bases outside the gene matches: 8. The CDR3 covers 15 residues. In DNA form, the CDR3 reads TGCGCCAGCAGCTCACTCGGGGGGGAGCTAGATACGCAGTATTTT. It is translated as CASSSLGGELDTQYF.

The V gene is TRBV25-1, the J gene TRBJ2-1; TRBD2 matches at 7 bases. Germline V gives CDR1 MGHDK, CDR2 SYGVNS. The CDR3 runs 15 residues. With 6 bases clipped from V and 8 bases from J, the junction kept 13 bases outside the gene matches. CDR3 sequence (DNA): TGTGCCAGCAGGAGAAGGGTAGCGGGCGCCGATGAGCAGTTCTTC. Its protein product is CASRRRVAGADEQFF.

The chain has TRBV2 and TRBJ2-7; D unclear. CDR1 SNHLY and CDR2 FYNNEI come from the germline V gene. The CDR3 runs to 12 residues. V lost 4 bases to trimming and J lost 5 bases, with 9 bases between them. The CDR3 spells CASSVWEDEQYF. CDR3 coding DNA: TGTGCCAGCAGTGTTTGGGAAGACGAGCAGTACTTC.

J is TRBJ1-5 and V is TRBV7-2; 8 nucleotides agree with TRBD1. Germline V gene data show CDR1 as SGHTA and CDR2 as FQGNSA. This CDR3 contains 18 residues. V was clipped by 5 bases and J by 2 bases; unmatched bases: 14. Here the CDR3 DNA reads TGTGCCAGCAGCCCCCGGGCAGGGGGCGCCATGCGCAATCAGCCCCAGCATTTT. As protein: CASSPRAGGAMRNQPQHF.

The genes are TRBV6-1 and TRBJ1-3, with D possibly TRBD1 on 6 matching bases. CDR3 length: 17 amino acids. The germline V gene has CDR1 MNHNS and CDR2 SASEGT. V was pared by 3 bases and J by 2 bases, with 17 bases between. The CDR3 is CASSDPRGGHAGNTIYF. Written as DNA, the CDR3 is TGTGCCAGCAGTGATCCCCGGGGGGGCCACGCTGGAAACACCATATATTTT.

The chain recombines TRBV7-9 with TRBJ2-5, with 8 bases fitting TRBD1. Losses at the gene ends were 1 base for V and 1 base for J; bases not matched to a gene: 2. The CDR3 has 15 residues. Germline CDR1 is SEHNR and CDR2 is FQNEAQ (reference sequence). The CDR3 here is CASSLGDRTQETQYF. The CDR3 region has the DNA TGTGCCAGCAGCTTAGGGGACAGGACCCAAGAGACCCAGTACTTC.

For this clone: Other DNA sequences of this sample code for an identical CDR3. The chain carries TRBV18 and TRBJ2-6, with TRBD1 matching 9 bases. J was trimmed by 4 bases and V by 3 bases; bases with no gene match: 7. The germline V gene encodes CDR1 KGHSH and CDR2 LQKENI. The CDR3 sequence is 17 residues long. CDR3 bases: TGTGCCAGCTCACCGCCGGGACAGGGAGCCGGGGCCAACGTCCTGACTTTC. Amino acid sequence: CASSPPGQGAGANVLTF.

The chain uses TRBV30 and TRBJ1-2; no clear D gene. Trimming removed 3 bases at V and 1 base at J, with 12 bases between. Germline lookup yields CDR1 GTSNPN and CDR2 SVGIG (reference sequence). The CDR3 sequence is 14 residues long. The CDR3 DNA follows: TGTGCCTGGAGGCCCTCCGGGGATAACTATGGCTACACCTTC. Its protein product is CAWRPSGDNYGYTF. The whole variable domain, filled in from reference TRBV30 and TRBJ1-2, reads SQTIHQWPATLVQPVGSPLSLECTVEGTSNPNLYWYRQAAGRGLQLLFYSVGIGQISSEVPQNLSASRPQDRQFILSSKKLLLSDSGFYLCAWRPSGDNYGYTFGSGTRLTVV.

The chain joins TRBV30 to TRBJ2-7; D possibly corresponds to TRBD2 (7 bases). CDR1 is GTSNPN, CDR2 SVGIG, per germline (reference sequence). Trimming pared 2 bases from V and 6 bases from J, leaving 14 bases between. CDR3 length equals 13 residues. As DNA, the CDR3 is TGTGCCTGGAGTTTTACAGGGAGGGGCGAGCAGTACTTC. It codes for CAWSFTGRGEQYF. Supplemented by reference TRBV30 and TRBJ2-7, the full variable domain reads SQTIHQWPATLVQPVGSPLSLECTVEGTSNPNLYWYRQAAGRGLQLLFYSVGIGQISSEVPQNLSASRPQDRQFILSSKKLLLSDSGFYLCAWSFTGRGEQYFGPGTRLTVT.

V and J are TRBV6-1 and TRBJ2-7; D is unresolved. V was trimmed by 6 bases and J by 2 bases, leaving 8 bases between them. Germline V gene sequence: CDR1 MNHNS, CDR2 SASEGT. The CDR3 covers 12 residues. The CDR3 loop reads CASRKDPYEQYF. CDR3 nucleotide sequence: TGTGCCAGCAGAAAGGACCCCTACGAGCAGTACTTC.

The chain is built from TRBV7-2 and TRBJ1-5, with D unresolved. V was shortened by 2 bases and J by 3 bases, with 8 bases between the two germline ends. CDR3 length: 14 amino acids. Germline values: CDR1 SGHTA, CDR2 FQGNSA. The CDR3 sequence: CASSLLHDNQPQHF. The CDR3 nucleotides are TGTGCCAGCAGCTTACTACACGACAATCAGCCCCAGCATTTT. Together with reference TRBV7-2 and TRBJ1-5, the CDR3 gives the full variable domain: GAGVSQSPSNKVTEKGKDVELRCDPISGHTALYWYRQSLGQGLEFLIYFQGNSAPDKSGLPSDRFSAERTGGSVSTLTIQRTQQEDSAVYLCASSLLHDNQPQHFGDGTRLSIL.

V usage is TRBV21-1 and J usage is TRBJ2-5; the table calls TRBD1, which could not be checked here. TRBV21-1 is recorded as a pseudogene. The CDR3 has 17 residues. CDR3: CASSKPGDRVAQETQYF. The CDR3 DNA reads TGTGCCAGCAGCAAGCCCGGGGACAGGGTGGCGCAAGAGACCCAGTACTTC.

The chain recombines TRBV7-2 with TRBJ2-7; 9 bases align to TRBD2. The CDR3 loop spans 15 amino acids. V lost 0 bases, J lost 7 bases, and 7 bases stayed unmatched. Germline CDR1 and CDR2: SGHTA and FQGNSA. The CDR3 DNA reads TGTGCCAGCAGCTTAGCGCCGCGGGAGGGTGGGGAGCAGTACTTC. Translated, it gives CASSLAPREGGEQYF.

The chain links TRBV6-7 to TRBJ1-2; 8 nucleotides align to TRBD1. TRBV6-7 is placed among ORFs of uncertain function. The CDR3 extends over 18 amino acids. With V trimmed by 4 bases and J by 0 bases, 13 bases remained unmatched. CDR3 region: CASSSPRGQENTNYGYTF. In nucleotides, the CDR3 is TGTGCCAGCAGTTCGCCCAGGGGACAGGAGAACACTAACTATGGCTACACCTTC.

This chain connects TRBV6-6 to TRBJ1-5, with D tentatively TRBD1 (6 bases). V shed 7 bases and J shed 6 bases, with 19 bases lying between them. CDR1 and CDR2 (germline): MNHNY, SVGAGI (reference sequence). The CDR3 loop spans 15 amino acids. The CDR3 DNA reads TGTGCCAGCACCCTCGGGGGCAGGGTCCGTCAGCCCCAGCATTTT. Its translation: CASTLGGRVRQPQHF.

The chain couples TRBV6-6 to TRBJ2-7; 10 bases are a match to TRBD2. J was trimmed by 3 bases and V by 5 bases; bases with no gene match: 1. CDR1 and CDR2 from the germline V gene are MNHNY and SVGAGI (reference sequence). CDR3 length: 13 residues. In DNA form, the CDR3 reads TGTGCCAGCAGTCGGACTAGCGGCTACGAGCAGTACTTC. Residues: CASSRTSGYEQYF.

The rearrangement uses TRBV30 and TRBJ2-7; D may be TRBD2 (6 bases). Germline CDR1 reads GTSNPN; CDR2 reads SVGIG (reference sequence). V dropped 4 bases and J dropped 1 base, with 14 bases sitting between them. The CDR3 length is 14 residues. CDR3 in amino acids: CAWTLGLASYEQYF. DNA for the CDR3: TGTGCCTGGACCTTAGGGCTAGCGTCCTACGAGCAGTACTTC.

The J gene is TRBJ1-2, the V gene TRBV6-6; the D gene is possibly TRBD1 (6 bases). Trimming shortened V by 2 bases and J by 4 bases, and 14 bases separated the two germline ends. Germline values: CDR1 MNHNY, CDR2 SVGAGI (reference sequence). CDR3 length: 15 amino acids. CDR3 in DNA: TGTGCCAGCAGTTACCACGAGACAGGCTCCTATGGCTACACCTTC. Translated: CASSYHETGSYGYTF.

The chain combines TRBV5-1 with TRBJ2-5; D perhaps matches TRBD1 (5 bases). V was clipped by 0 bases and J by 2 bases, with 11 bases between them. Germline CDR1 reads SGHRS; CDR2 reads YFSETQ. The CDR3 consists of 15 residues. Here the CDR3 reads CASSLGPGYQETQYF. The CDR3, as DNA: TGCGCCAGCAGCTTGGGTCCAGGGTATCAAGAGACCCAGTACTTC.

This rearrangement joins TRBV21-1 to TRBJ2-2; the D call in the table, TRBD2, was not verified against the DNA. TRBV21-1 is a listed pseudogene. There are 14 residues in the CDR3. The CDR3 bases are TGTGCCACCCGGGGAACTTTATGTACCGGGGAGCTGTTTTTT. Its protein product is CATRGTLCTGELFF.

The chain has TRBV28 and TRBJ1-1; possibly TRBD1 for D (5 bases). The germline CDR1 and CDR2 sequences are MDHEN and SYDVKM. V was clipped by 11 bases and J by 3 bases, with 19 bases between them. This CDR3 spans 14 amino acids. The CDR3 spells CAVWGEVGDTEAFF. The CDR3, as DNA: TGTGCCGTATGGGGGGAAGTGGGCGACACTGAAGCTTTCTTT.